This T cell receptor (beta chain) was retrieved from a study of tumor and adjacent non-tumor tissue in lung cancer. Overall study context: There were 12 adenocarcinoma, a couple of squamous cell carcinoma and 1 small cell lung cancer cases. Patients were aged roughly 31 to 76, about 10 men and 5 women, stage I to III.

V was clipped by 1 base and J by 2 bases; unmatched bases: 5. This CDR3 has 16 residues. Germline V gene sequence: CDR1 SGHVS, CDR2 FQNEAQ. There are many counts of this clonotype. Its matching antigen is unknown. The library came from three nested PCR rounds adapted from ARM-PCR protocols. TCRdb processed the multiplex PCR reads anew with MiXCR; each CDR3 protein has one entry. The sample has roughly 82,000 distinct CDR3 sequences, approximately 73% seen once. Findings and caveats of the study: Normal lung showed higher cumulative top 100 clone frequency than tumor.

This sample's RNA came from whole unsorted tissue. More than 3 cm separated this lung sample from the edge of the tumor. Sequencing was carried out using distant non-tumor lung tissue. This rearrangement joins TRBV7-8 to TRBJ2-3; TRBD2 agrees at 8 bases. The source is a woman aged 50 to 65 with non-small cell lung cancer. Here the CDR3 DNA reads TGTGCCAGCAGCTTAGTAGGCGGGAGGCCCACAGATACGCAGTATTTT. Protein: CASSLVGGRPTDTQYF.